These 12 T cell receptor beta chains share one sample of origin, sequenced in a study of blood T cells in healthy people across ages (dated by TCRdb to about 2015). Receptor libraries were prepared by 5' RACE. Sequencing was carried out with an Illumina HiSeq 2500. A second about 7 to 12 cycle PCR used a sample-barcoded 5' primer and a J-beta primer mix. TCRdb reprocessed the public reads (quality trimming at Q25 with fastp, clone calling with MiXCR) and kept in-frame beta chains. Entries that share a CDR3 protein sequence are merged under the most common genes and DNA. Present in this sample are 1.5 million or so distinct CDR3 sequences, roughly 43% of which were seen just once. In total, the top ten clones hold 4% of the sample. The sample comprised blood. The receptors were gathered from a young woman in good health.

This clonotype was observed a few times. The V call is TRBV3-1, the J call TRBJ1-1, with unresolved D. Germline CDR1 is LGHDT and CDR2 is YNNKEL (reference sequence). This CDR3 spans 16 amino acids. V shed 3 bases and J shed 3 bases, with 17 bases lying between them. Here the CDR3 reads CASSHNIGYWDTEAFF. The CDR3 DNA reads as TGTGCCAGCAGCCATAACATTGGGTATTGGGACACTGAAGCTTTCTTT.

This clonotype was detected a few times. The chain couples TRBV6-5 to TRBJ2-5; 9 positions match TRBD1. Per the germline V gene, CDR1 is MNHEY and CDR2 is SVGAGI. CDR3 length: 17 amino acids. J lost 2 bases, V lost 0 bases, and 7 bases had no gene match. The CDR3 spells CASSYSKYRGLQETQYF. CDR3 in DNA: TGTGCCAGCAGTTACTCTAAGTACAGGGGGCTACAAGAGACCCAGTACTTC.

The rearrangement joins TRBV6-2 or TRBV6-3 to TRBJ2-1, with 7 bases aligning to TRBD1. The V gene's germline CDR1 is MNHEY and CDR2 SVGEGT. The trim removed 2 bases at V and 7 bases at J, leaving 11 bases unmatched. The CDR3 is 16 residues long. The CDR3: CASSYPRDSLRNEQFF. In DNA, the CDR3 is TGTGCCAGCAGTTACCCTAGGGACAGTTTGAGGAATGAGCAGTTCTTC.

The chain is built from TRBV4-2 and TRBJ2-1; 7 bases are a match to TRBD2. V dropped 1 base and J dropped 3; count of bases not matched to a gene: 3. Per germline, CDR1 LGHNA and CDR2 YNFKEQ. CDR3 length equals 15 residues. This chain's CDR3 is CASSQVPSGYNEQFF. The CDR3 region has the DNA TGTGCCAGCAGCCAAGTTCCTAGCGGCTACAATGAGCAGTTCTTC.

There are many counts of this clonotype. A much larger clone sits a single nucleotide away, making a read error possible. The genes are TRBV4-2 and TRBJ2-1; 9 positions agree with TRBD2. CDR1 LGHNA and CDR2 YNFKEQ come from the germline V gene. The CDR3 totals 15 residues. Unmatched junction bases numbered 0, after V lost 3 bases and J lost 0 bases. CDR3 sequence: CASSHSGSSYNEQFF. CDR3 in DNA: TGTGCCAGCAGCCATAGCGGGAGCTCCTACAATGAGCAGTTCTTC.

This chain uses TRBV20-1 with TRBJ2-3, with D unclear. The CDR3 runs to 10 residues. From germline, CDR1 is DFQATT and CDR2 SNEGSKA (reference sequence). The ends were cut back, 5 bases at V and 2 bases at J, with 2 bases in the middle. The DNA for the CDR3 is TGCAGTGCTCACACAGATACGCAGTATTTT. Its translation: CSAHTDTQYF.

This clonotype was recorded a few times. The chain employs TRBV7-9 and TRBJ2-7, with 9 bases that match TRBD1. The J segment lost 4 bases and the V segment lost 6 bases, leaving 7 bases of the junction unmatched. This CDR3 has 14 residues. Per germline, CDR1 SEHNR and CDR2 FQNEAQ (reference sequence). The CDR3 spells CASSFETGGYEQYF. The CDR3, as DNA: TGTGCCAGCAGTTTCGAGACAGGGGGTTACGAGCAGTACTTC.

This clonotype was recorded only once. This chain links TRBV5-1 with TRBJ2-1, with 8 bases that match TRBD1. The CDR3 length is 16 residues. Per the germline V gene, CDR1 is SGHRS and CDR2 is YFSETQ. The junction had 9 bases not matched to a gene; V was cut back by 4 bases and J by 3 bases. The CDR3 sequence is CASSGQGDFFYNEQFF. DNA of the CDR3: TGCGCCAGCAGCGGACAGGGTGATTTTTTCTACAATGAGCAGTTCTTC. The full variable domain, in which reference TRBV5-1 and TRBJ2-1 provide the parts outside the CDR3, is KAGVTQTPRYLIKTRGQQVTLSCSPISGHRSVSWYQQTPGQGLQFLFEYFSETQRNKGNFPGRFSGRQFSNSRSEMNVSTLELGDSALYLCASSGQGDFFYNEQFFGPGTRLTVL.

This clonotype has a handful of counts. V gene TRBV20-1 combines with J gene TRBJ2-1; D uncertain. V gave up 5 bases and J gave up 4 bases, with 21 bases separating them. Germline loops: CDR1 DFQATT, CDR2 SNEGSKA (reference sequence). There are 16 residues in the CDR3. Here the CDR3 DNA reads TGCAGTGCTTGCAGCAGCCCCGTTGGGGATTACAATGAGCAGTTCTTC. Its protein is CSACSSPVGDYNEQFF.

This chain links TRBV11-2 with TRBJ2-7; D gene uncertain. The J call may be mistaken, given a closer DNA end match to TRBJ2-5. Per the germline V gene, CDR1 is SGHAT and CDR2 is FQNNGV. The length of the CDR3 is 14 residues. The CDR3 spells CASSPFRVFATQYF. The CDR3 bases are TGTGCCAGCAGCCCCTTTCGAGTGTTTGCGACCCAGTACTTC.

The rearrangement uses TRBV29-1 and TRBJ2-3, with a weak D call TRBD1 (5 bases). The CDR3 consists of 14 residues. The germline V gene encodes CDR1 SQVTM and CDR2 ANQGSEA. Trimming took off 3 bases at V and 5 bases at J, with 15 bases between the two ends. CDR3 amino acids: CSVEGRASQDTQYF. In DNA form, the CDR3 reads TGCAGCGTTGAGGGCAGGGCTTCGCAAGATACGCAGTATTTT.

As concerns this clonotype: One end of the junction is discordant with germline, which a read error may explain. The gene calls are TRBV4-3 and TRBJ2-1; the D is unclear. CDR1 and CDR2 (germline): LGHNA, YSLEER. There are 15 residues in the CDR3. The CDR3 DNA is TGCGCCGGCAGCCAAGCAAGCGCCTCCTACAATGAGCAGTTCTTC. This gives the protein CAGSQASASYNEQFF.